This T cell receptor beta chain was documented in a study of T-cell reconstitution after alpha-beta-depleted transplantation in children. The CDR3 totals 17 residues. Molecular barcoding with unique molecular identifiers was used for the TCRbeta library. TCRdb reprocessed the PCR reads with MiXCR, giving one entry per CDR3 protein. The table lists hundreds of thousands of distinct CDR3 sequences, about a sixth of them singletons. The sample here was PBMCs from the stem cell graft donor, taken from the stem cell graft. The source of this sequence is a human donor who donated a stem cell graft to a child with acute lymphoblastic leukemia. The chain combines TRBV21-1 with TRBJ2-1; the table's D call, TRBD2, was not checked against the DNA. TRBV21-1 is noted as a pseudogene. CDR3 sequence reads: CASSTGTAPPMSNEQFF. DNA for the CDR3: TGTGCCAGCAGCACCGGGACTGCGCCCCCCATGAGCAATGAGCAGTTCTTC.